One sample yielded the 19 T cell receptor beta chains listed below, sequenced in a study of T cell changes during pregnancy in multiple sclerosis. Method: immunoSEQ multiplex PCR; TCRdb's copy keeps in-frame clones and lacks some. The sample includes tens of thousands of clones, approximately 90% of them seen just once. The sequenced sample was CD4+ T cells from peripheral blood mononuclear cells, obtained before pregnancy. All receptors derive from a female donor with multiple sclerosis, enrolled in a pregnancy study.

The chain uses TRBV7-2 and TRBJ2-7, with 9 bases lining up with TRBD2. J was trimmed by 2 bases and V by 4 bases; bases with no gene match: 3. The germline gives CDR1 SGHTA, CDR2 FQGNSA. This CDR3 contains 14 residues. As DNA, the CDR3 is TGTGCCAGCAGCTATGCTAGCGGGACCTACGAGCAGTACTTC. Translated, it gives CASSYASGTYEQYF.

The V gene is TRBV18, the J gene TRBJ2-3, with TRBD1 matching 7 bases. V lost 6 bases and J lost 4; bases outside the gene matches: 10. Germline-derived CDR1 and CDR2 are KGHSH and LQKENI. The CDR3 runs to 15 residues. CDR3 DNA: TGTGCCAGCTCGCCCCAACAGGGGTTGTCAGATACGCAGTATTTT. Protein sequence: CASSPQQGLSDTQYF.

This chain uses TRBV28 with TRBJ1-2, with D unresolved. Trimming cost V 2 bases and J 4 bases, with 8 bases left between them. This CDR3 region has 13 residues. Germline CDR1 and CDR2: MDHEN and SYDVKM. The CDR3 sequence is CASSLVRGYGYTF. CDR3 DNA sequence: TGTGCCAGCAGTTTAGTGAGAGGCTATGGCTACACCTTC.

The chain joins TRBV11-2 to TRBJ2-1, with D possibly being TRBD2 (5 bases). The CDR3 is 18 residues long. V shed 3 bases and J shed 0 bases, with 18 bases lying between them. Germline V gene data show CDR1 as SGHAT and CDR2 as FQNNGV. CDR3 region: CASSFTSSALSSYNEQFF. The CDR3 DNA reads TGTGCCAGCAGCTTCACCAGTAGCGCCTTAAGCTCCTACAATGAGCAGTTCTTC.

A single count supports this clone. J is TRBJ2-5 and V is TRBV7-9, with 7 bases matching TRBD1. Germline V gene lookup returns CDR1 SEHNR and CDR2 FQNEAQ (reference sequence). The junction had 8 bases not matched to a gene; V was cut back by 5 bases and J by 5 bases. The CDR3 totals 14 residues. DNA of the CDR3: TGTGCCAGCAGCACGCGACAGGGCGGGGAGACCCAGTACTTC. Its translation is CASSTRQGGETQYF.

The chain employs TRBV6-6 and TRBJ1-5; TRBD1 aligns across 10 bases. The CDR3 length is 15 residues. Germline CDR1 reads MNHNY; CDR2 reads SVGAGI (reference sequence). J lost 8 bases, V lost 5 bases, and 9 bases had no gene match. Here the CDR3 DNA reads TGTGCCAGCAGTGCCGGGGGACAGGGGTGGGAGCCCCAGCATTTT. Translated: CASSAGGQGWEPQHF.

The chain links TRBV7-2 to TRBJ1-1, with a tentative D call TRBD1 (5 bases). Germline V CDR1 and CDR2: SGHTA, FQGNSA. The V gene lost 3 bases and the J gene lost 0 bases, with 14 bases spanning the gap. The CDR3 covers 16 residues. The CDR3 DNA follows: TGTGCCAGCAGCTTGTTGGTGGGGCGTATGAACACTGAAGCTTTCTTT. This translates into CASSLLVGRMNTEAFF.

The genes are TRBV19 and TRBJ1-2; 7 bases line up with TRBD1. The CDR3 has 13 amino acids. The germline V gene has CDR1 LNHDA and CDR2 SQIVND (reference sequence). J lost 6 bases, V lost 4 bases, and 5 bases had no gene match. The CDR3 loop reads CASSTDRADGYTF. Here the CDR3 DNA reads TGTGCCAGTAGTACCGACAGGGCCGATGGCTACACCTTC.

With regard to this clone: An end of the junction does not agree with germline; a read error may underlie this. The chain carries TRBV6-5 and TRBJ2-7; 12 positions match TRBD1. The CDR3 loop spans 12 amino acids. Germline CDR1 is MNHEY and CDR2 is SVGAGI. The CDR3 DNA sequence: TGTGCCAGCAGTTCCGGGACAGGGGGCCACAGCTTC. It codes for CASSSGTGGHSF.

This chain connects TRBV5-1 to TRBJ2-2, with D unclear. Germline CDR1 SGHRS, CDR2 YFSETQ. The CDR3 sequence is 13 residues long. Trimming removed 1 base at V and 5 bases at J, with 6 bases between. The CDR3 loop is CASSLIGTGELFF. The CDR3, as DNA: TGCGCCAGCAGCTTGATCGGGACCGGGGAGCTGTTTTTT. The complete variable domain, with remaining parts taken from reference TRBV5-1 and TRBJ2-2, reads KAGVTQTPRYLIKTRGQQVTLSCSPISGHRSVSWYQQTPGQGLQFLFEYFSETQRNKGNFPGRFSGRQFSNSRSEMNVSTLELGDSALYLCASSLIGTGELFFGEGSRLTVL.

This clone was detected a few times. V usage is TRBV5-1 and J usage is TRBJ2-7, with a tentative D call TRBD1 (5 bases). Germline V gives CDR1 SGHRS, CDR2 YFSETQ. The CDR3 spans 14 residues. Deletions cut 7 bases from V and 0 bases from J, with 14 bases between. The CDR3 DNA sequence: TGCGCCAGCCGATTTGACAGCGACTCCTACGAGCAGTACTTC. This gives the protein CASRFDSDSYEQYF.

The chain employs TRBV5-4 and TRBJ2-7; 11 bases fit TRBD2. The CDR3 spans 15 residues. Looked up from germline, CDR1 is SGHNT and CDR2 is YYREEE (reference sequence). V dropped 0 bases and J dropped 6; count of bases not matched to a gene: 5. The CDR3 region is CASSLGGLAGGEQYF. CDR3 nucleotides: TGTGCCAGCAGCTTGGGGGGGCTAGCGGGGGGCGAGCAGTACTTC.

This chain connects TRBV7-6 to TRBJ2-3, with 7 bases lining up with TRBD2. CDR3 length: 16 amino acids. Germline V CDR1 and CDR2: SGHVS, FNYEAQ. V gave up 1 base and J gave up 3 bases; unmatched junction bases: 7. CDR3 region: CASSLGGGSTTDTQYF. CDR3 in DNA: TGTGCCAGCAGCTTAGGTGGCGGGAGCACGACAGATACGCAGTATTTT.

The chain joins TRBV6-4 to TRBJ1-2; 9 positions match TRBD1. V gave up 6 bases and J gave up 6 bases; unmatched junction bases: 5. Looked up from germline, CDR1 is MRHNA and CDR2 is SNTAGT. The length of the CDR3 is 13 residues. The CDR3 reads CASSRQGVDGYTF. The CDR3 DNA follows: TGTGCCAGCAGCAGACAGGGGGTGGATGGCTACACCTTC.

The V call is TRBV6-1, the J call TRBJ2-5; TRBD2 matches at 8 bases. The J call could be wrong; TRBJ2-7 is a better fit for the DNA end. Germline loops: CDR1 MNHNS, CDR2 SASEGT. CDR3 length: 15 residues. The CDR3 here is CASSPRGGASYEQYF. Here the CDR3 DNA reads TGTGCCAGCAGTCCTCGGGGGGGGGCTTCCTACGAGCAGTACTTC.

The chain carries TRBV5-3 and TRBJ1-1; 7 nucleotides line up with TRBD1. TRBV5-3 is labeled an ORF, and its function is uncertain. This CDR3 region has 16 residues. J lost 7 bases, V lost 2 bases, and 14 bases had no gene match. CDR3 region: CARSLQTGPGLVEAFF. The DNA for the CDR3 is TGTGCCAGAAGCTTACAGACAGGGCCCGGCCTAGTTGAAGCTTTCTTT.

The rearrangement joins TRBV7-8 to TRBJ2-1; TRBD2 is a possible D gene (6 bases). Looked up from germline, CDR1 is SGHVS and CDR2 is FQNEAQ. Trimming left V 5 bases short and J 4 bases short, with 15 bases between. The CDR3 runs 15 residues. CDR3 residues: CASSPGREFYNEQFF. CDR3 DNA sequence: TGTGCCAGCAGCCCCGGACGGGAGTTTTACAATGAGCAGTTCTTC.

This clone was recorded once. The CDR3 loop reads CASSLAEGDGYGYTF. The CDR3 DNA reads as TGCGCCAGCAGCTTGGCTGAAGGGGATGGGTATGGCTACACCTTC. The rearrangement joins TRBV5-1 to TRBJ1-2, with D possibly being TRBD1 (5 bases). V gave up 0 bases and J gave up 5 bases, with 14 bases separating them. The CDR3 length is 15 residues. Germline CDR1 and CDR2: SGHRS and YFSETQ.

The chain combines TRBV5-1 with TRBJ2-3; 9 bases align to TRBD1. J lost 4 bases, V lost 1 base, and 7 bases had no gene match. CDR3 length equals 16 residues. The germline gives CDR1 SGHRS, CDR2 YFSETQ. CDR3 in amino acids: CASSLNVWTGADTQYF. The CDR3, as DNA: TGCGCCAGCAGCTTGAATGTGTGGACAGGGGCAGATACGCAGTATTTT.